These 12 T cell receptor beta chains originate from one sample sequenced in a study of Graves' ophthalmopathy and Graves' hyperthyroidism listed by TCRdb under 2018. The run used an Illumina HiSeq 2000. For repertoire sequencing, TCR beta CDR3 regions were amplified from RNA transcripts. A first-round RT-PCR used HTBI primers with the Qiagen OneStep RT-PCR kit, followed by a second-round multiplex PCR, size selection and purification. TCRdb redid the processing of the public reads, applying fastp at Q25 and MiXCR, and retained in-frame beta chains. Each CDR3 protein appears once, grouped with its most common genes and DNA. This sample comprises hundreds of thousands of distinct CDR3 sequences, 20% to 25% of them detected only once. The ten largest clones add up to approximately 7.7% of the sample. Sequencing input: peripheral blood. These receptors were taken from a young woman with stable Graves' hyperthyroidism. Some clones in this sample may be carry-over from other donors' samples. Donor details come from another sample of the same person, matched by shared clones.

This clonotype was counted many times. CDR3 nucleotides: TGTGCCAGTAGTATCTCGCCTCAGCCCCAGCATTTT. This translates into CASSISPQPQHF. The rearrangement links TRBV19 to TRBJ1-5; no clear D gene. Germline-derived CDR1 and CDR2 are LNHDA and SQIVND (reference sequence). CDR3 length equals 12 residues. Trimming left V 3 bases short and J 6 bases short, with 6 bases between.

This clonotype was seen more than once but under ten times. The chain links TRBV6-2 or TRBV6-3 to TRBJ2-7; 11 bases agree with TRBD2. The junction had 12 bases not matched to a gene; V was cut back by 7 bases and J by 1 base. Germline V gene data show CDR1 as MNHEY and CDR2 as SVGEGT. The length of the CDR3 is 17 residues. CDR3 in amino acids: CASTPSTSGTRSYEQYF. The CDR3 bases are TGTGCCAGCACCCCCTCGACTAGCGGGACAAGATCCTACGAGCAGTACTTC.

The sample holds many counts of this clonotype. CDR3 amino acids: CAWSIEYEQYF. Here the CDR3 DNA reads TGTGCCTGGAGTATTGAGTACGAGCAGTACTTC. The chain uses TRBV30 and TRBJ2-7, with D uncertain. Trimming stripped 2 bases from V and 4 bases from J, with 6 bases between. The CDR3 has 11 residues. Germline V CDR1 and CDR2: GTSNPN, SVGIG (reference sequence).

This clonotype was counted only a few times. The rearrangement uses TRBV11-1 and TRBJ1-2; no definite D call. Germline V gene sequence: CDR1 SGHAT, CDR2 FQDESV (reference sequence). V shed 2 bases and J shed 1 base, with 14 bases lying between them. The length of the CDR3 is 16 residues. CDR3 bases: TGTGCCAGCAGCTTATTCGGGTCAGGTCTTAACTATGGCTACACCTTC. Protein product: CASSLFGSGLNYGYTF. Based on the CDR3 plus reference TRBV11-1 and TRBJ1-2, the full variable domain is EAEVAQSPRYKITEKSQAVAFWCDPISGHATLYWYRQILGQGPELLVQFQDESVVDDSQLPKDRFSAERLKGVDSTLKIQPAELGDSAMYLCASSLFGSGLNYGYTFGSGTRLTVV.

V is TRBV20-1 and J is TRBJ1-2, with 7 bases identical to TRBD1. Germline V CDR1 and CDR2: DFQATT, SNEGSKA (reference sequence). This CDR3 has 15 amino acids. With V trimmed by 5 bases and J by 5 bases, 14 bases remained unmatched. The CDR3 nucleotides read TGCAGTGCTCCTAAGGTGGGGACAGAATCGTATGGCTACACCTTC. As protein: CSAPKVGTESYGYTF.

This clonotype has just a few counts. The genes are TRBV27 and TRBJ1-3, with TRBD1 matching over 8 bases. There are 16 residues in the CDR3. From germline, CDR1 is MNHEY and CDR2 SMNVEV (reference sequence). The junction had 3 bases not matched to a gene; V was cut back by 0 bases and J by 2 bases. CDR3 sequence: CASSLSARGPGNTIYF. The CDR3 DNA sequence: TGTGCCAGCAGTTTATCGGCCAGGGGGCCTGGAAACACCATATATTTT.

The V gene is TRBV24-1, the J gene TRBJ2-2; D ambiguous. This CDR3 comprises 15 residues. The ends were cut back, 2 bases at V and 2 bases at J, with 8 bases in the middle. In germline, CDR1 is KGHDR, CDR2 SFDVKD. The CDR3 nucleotides are TGTGCCACCAGTGATTCGGCAGTTAACACCGGGGAGCTGTTTTTT. This gives the protein CATSDSAVNTGELFF.

The chain employs TRBV12-3 or TRBV12-4 and TRBJ1-1, with no clear D. Trimming took 6 bases from V and 1 from J, leaving 9 bases between them. There are 13 residues in the CDR3. The CDR3 DNA reads as TGTGCCAGCAGACTTCCAGGGAACACTGAAGCTTTCTTT. Translated, it gives CASRLPGNTEAFF.

The gene calls are TRBV10-3 and TRBJ2-7; 8 nucleotides match TRBD2. V was clipped by 1 base and J by 3 bases; unmatched bases: 5. The germline gives CDR1 ENHRY, CDR2 SYGVKD. This CDR3 is built from 15 residues. Written as DNA, the CDR3 is TGTGCCATCAGTGAGTTCAGCGGGAGTAGCTACGAGCAGTACTTC. Its translation is CAISEFSGSSYEQYF.

This clonotype was detected ten times or more. The chain links TRBV12-3 or TRBV12-4 to TRBJ1-2; D gene unclear. Trimming took 3 bases from V and 3 from J, leaving 8 bases between them. The CDR3 loop spans 13 amino acids. The CDR3 here is CASSFGVDYGYTF. The CDR3 DNA reads TGTGCCAGCAGTTTCGGGGTTGACTATGGCTACACCTTC.

This clonotype was observed at least ten times. The CDR3 loop is CATSHRGYQETQYF. Here the CDR3 DNA reads TGTGCCACATCCCACAGGGGGTACCAAGAGACCCAGTACTTC. The rearrangement links TRBV6-5 to TRBJ2-5; 8 bases are shared with TRBD1. J was trimmed by 0 bases and V by 10 bases; bases with no gene match: 7. This CDR3 spans 14 amino acids. Germline V gene sequence: CDR1 MNHEY, CDR2 SVGAGI.

As to this clonotype: A much larger clonotype is one base distant, so this may be a read error. Without the conserved terminal phenylalanine or tryptophan, this CDR3 likely stems from a read error. The chain is built from TRBV6-5 and TRBJ1-2; D unresolved. This CDR3 has 13 amino acids. Germline lookup yields CDR1 MNHEY and CDR2 SVGAGI. V lost 2 bases and J lost 4, with 8 bases in between. This CDR3 reads CASSYPGSYGYTV. CDR3 DNA: TGTGCCAGCAGTTACCCCGGCAGCTATGGCTACACCGTC.